These T cell receptor beta chains were read from a single sample in a study of shared clonotypes between healthy human individuals. TCRdb's copy holds only in-frame clones and misses some; the assay was immunoSEQ multiplex PCR. The repertoire holds some 2,400,000 clones, approximately 96% seen once, with 0.1% to 0.15% in the top ten. The specimen was naive CD4+ T cells sorted from blood. Receptor source: a young man in good health. CDR3s include the opening cysteine and the closing phenylalanine or tryptophan. The order of the fields is V gene, J gene, clone size, CDR3 length, D gene, CDR3 protein, CDR3 DNA. The D gene is left open where the match is weak. Where a row states a size, it is once, few, many or the class of an expanded clone; other rows omit it.

>TRBV27|TRBJ2-5|-|13|-
CASSSQIQETQYF
TGTGCCAGCAGTAGCCAGATCCAAGAGACCCAGTACTTC
>TRBV7-2|TRBJ2-7|-|15|-
CASSLTTTLNYEQYF
TGTGCCAGCAGCCTAACGACCACATTGAACTACGAGCAGTACTTC
>TRBV7-2|TRBJ2-7|-|18|TRBD2
CASSLARSGTSGTYEQYF
TGTGCCAGCAGCTTAGCGCGCAGTGGGACTAGCGGAACCTACGAGCAGTACTTC
>TRBV7-2|TRBJ1-3|once|15|-
CASSVKTDSGNTIYF
TGTGCCAGCAGCGTCAAGACAGACTCTGGAAACACCATATATTTT
>TRBV6-5|TRBJ2-1|once|12|-
CASSGGPGEQFF
TGTGCCAGCAGTGGAGGCCCTGGGGAGCAGTTCTTC
>TRBV7-6|TRBJ2-5|-|14|-
CASSLEPEQETQYF
TGTGCCAGCAGCTTAGAGCCGGAACAAGAGACCCAGTACTTC
>TRBV19|TRBJ1-2|-|14|TRBD1
CASSGQGANYGYTF
TGTGCCAGTAGTGGACAGGGGGCTAACTATGGCTACACCTTC
>TRBV6-6|TRBJ1-1|-|15|TRBD1
CASSNERTGGTEAFF
TGTGCCAGCAGTAATGAAAGGACAGGGGGTACTGAAGCTTTCTTT
>TRBV5-8|TRBJ1-1|-|16|-
CASSLGRGWGNTEAFF
TGTGCCAGCAGCTTGGGTAGGGGCTGGGGGAACACTGAAGCTTTCTTT
>TRBV6-6|TRBJ2-7|-|16|TRBD2
CASSPSAGGPNNEQYF
TGTGCCAGCAGCCCTTCTGCGGGAGGGCCGAACAACGAGCAGTACTTC
>TRBV4-1|TRBJ1-5|-|16|-
CASSQEVAGLNQPQHF
TGCGCCAGCAGCCAAGAGGTGGCAGGCCTCAATCAGCCCCAGCATTTT
>TRBV20-1|TRBJ2-7|-|11|-
CSASQGYEQYF
TGCAGTGCTTCACAGGGCTACGAGCAGTACTTC
>TRBV28|TRBJ2-7|-|14|-
CASSTYSTGLEQYF
TGTGCCAGCAGTACCTACTCCACAGGACTCGAGCAGTACTTC
>TRBV5-1|TRBJ1-6|-|15|-
CASSLEKAYNSPLHF
TGCGCCAGCAGCTTGGAAAAAGCGTATAATTCACCCCTCCACTTT
>TRBV19|TRBJ2-7|-|15|-
CASSIIAGKPHEQYF
TGTGCCAGTAGTATAATCGCAGGGAAGCCCCACGAGCAGTACTTC
>TRBV5-1|TRBJ2-4|-|19|TRBD1
CASSFDRQGGWTAKNIQYF
TGCGCCAGCAGCTTCGACCGACAGGGTGGTTGGACTGCCAAAAACATTCAGTACTTC
>TRBV19|TRBJ1-2|-|13|-
CASSPPQGYGYTF
TGTGCCAGTAGTCCGCCACAGGGATATGGCTACACCTTC
>TRBV19|TRBJ1-2|-|14|-
CASSPRWVVYGYTF
TGTGCCAGTAGTCCAAGGTGGGTCGTCTATGGCTACACCTTC
>TRBV5-1|TRBJ2-7|-|15|TRBD2
CASSPGLAVTYEQYF
TGCGCCAGCAGCCCGGGACTAGCGGTTACCTACGAGCAGTACTTC
>TRBV7-2|TRBJ1-3|-|15|-
CASSLGRGSGNTIYF
TGTGCCAGCAGCCTCGGTAGGGGGTCTGGAAACACCATATATTTT
>TRBV6-5|TRBJ2-7|once|14|TRBD2
CASSSGAASYEQYF
TGTGCCAGCTCGAGCGGGGCGGCCTCCTACGAGCAGTACTTC
>TRBV10-3|TRBJ2-5|-|15|TRBD1
CAISGGQADQETQYF
TGTGCCATCAGTGGGGGACAGGCCGACCAAGAGACCCAGTACTTC
>TRBV5-8|TRBJ1-3|-|16|-
CASSLQVLSSGNTIYF
TGTGCCAGCAGCTTACAGGTCCTATCCTCTGGAAACACCATATATTTT
>TRBV15|TRBJ2-1|-|17|TRBD2
CATSRDLGGGRANEQFF
TGTGCCACCAGCAGAGATCTAGGAGGCGGGAGGGCCAATGAGCAGTTCTTC
>TRBV18|TRBJ1-5|-|16|-
CASSPNQRGNNQPQHF
TGTGCCAGCTCACCGAACCAGCGGGGAAACAATCAGCCCCAGCATTTT
>TRBV5-4|TRBJ2-2|-|15|TRBD1
CASSWGDRVTGELFF
TGTGCCAGCAGCTGGGGGGACAGGGTGACCGGGGAGCTGTTTTTT
>TRBV15|TRBJ2-1|-|14|TRBD2
CATSGLADYNEQFF
TGTGCCACCAGTGGACTAGCGGATTACAATGAGCAGTTCTTC
>TRBV5-1|TRBJ1-4|-|13|-
CARNIATNEKLFF
TGCGCCAGGAACATTGCAACTAATGAAAAACTGTTTTTT
>TRBV2|TRBJ1-2|-|13|-
CASRGTTGDGYTF
TGTGCCAGCAGGGGGACTACAGGAGATGGCTACACCTTC
>TRBV30|TRBJ1-6|-|13|TRBD1
CAWSGQGGTPLHF
TGTGCCTGGAGTGGACAGGGCGGAACACCCCTCCACTTT
>TRBV6-1|TRBJ2-3|once|14|TRBD2
CASSPRGGTDTQYF
TGTGCCAGCAGCCCCCGGGGGGGGACAGATACGCAGTATTTT